The source of this T cell receptor (beta chain) is a study of T cells in localized non-small cell lung cancer (dated by TCRdb to about 2020). For the wider study: The study analyzed T cell repertoires of 236 early-stage NSCLC patients, comparing tumors and uninvolved tumor-adjacent lungs. The cohort was made up of under 250 treatment-naive NSCLC patients whose localized lung tumors had been resected. A mean age of approximately 70 years was recorded for the NSCLC patients, of whom under 150 were male and some 100 were female. The paper's findings and limits, for the study overall: Multi-region tumor sequencing was not performed, so intratumor heterogeneity could not be excluded. Because of the exploratory design, TCR variables were selected using unadjusted p-values without false-discovery rate correction. The highest T cell clonality was observed in uninvolved tumor-adjacent lung, where clonality exceeded that of tumor, suggesting that antigenic responses were more focused in uninvolved tumor-adjacent lung. Higher T cell density in blood was associated with longer overall survival, whereas higher clonality in adjacent lung was associated with shorter survival. A median of roughly 60 of the top 100 tumor clones were detected in paired uninvolved adjacent lung, and 25 to 35 of these tumor clones were also found among the top 100 clones of the paired uninvolved adjacent lung.

At diagnosis, tumor, uninvolved tumor-adjacent lung and peripheral blood were collected and then preserved as a mix of FFPE and fresh-frozen material. Blood samples were analyzed as peripheral blood mononuclear cells for TCR repertoire profiling. TCR beta CDR3 regions were sequenced from DNA using the immunoSEQ Assay. In the authors' own workflow: T cell density was computed as TCR beta template counts normalized to usable DNA estimated by amplifying housekeeping genes. Richness was estimated using the preseqR package, with extrapolation to 400,000 templates for PBMC samples and to 120,000 templates for tissue samples. Clonality was defined by subtracting Pielou's evenness from one. Tissue-enriched TCRs were identified by differential abundance testing using productive amino-acid clonotypes, minimum total count 5 and alpha 0.1. The Jaccard Index and the Morisita Overlap Index were used to quantify repertoire overlap between compartments. GLIPH clustered TCR beta CDR3s with public tetramer-defined viral CDR3s; viral motifs required at least three viral sequences plus V-gene enrichment. Held by TCRdb, this immuneACCESS table contains in-frame sequences only and omits some clones. Under half of the omission traces to an unresolved V gene where checked; the cause of the rest is unknown. From that table come the V and J calls and clone size; the DNA was used to work out D and trimming. Recorded for this sample are some 140,000 clones; 80% to 90% of them occurred a single time. The ten largest make up around 1.5% of the sample.

As for this clone: Its antigen is currently not known. There are no base qualities to consult, and no much larger clone falls within one base.

The germline ends are 13 bases apart after V is trimmed by 5 bases and J by 5 bases. According to the germline V gene, CDR1 reads SGHTA and CDR2 reads FQGTGA. From the cysteine through the phenylalanine, the CDR3 covers 14 amino acids. Here the CDR3 DNA is all that survives: 42 bases in frame from base 1. Here the chain combines TRBV7-3 and TRBJ2-1; 5 matching bases give a weak D call of TRBD2. The TCR was taken from a female donor of 60 years or more with stage I lung adenocarcinoma. Source: peripheral blood, taken before any cancer treatment. The nucleotide sequence is given as TGTGCCAGCAGCCTTAGCGCAAGGGACAATGAGCAGTTCTTC. It is translated as CASSLSARDNEQFF.